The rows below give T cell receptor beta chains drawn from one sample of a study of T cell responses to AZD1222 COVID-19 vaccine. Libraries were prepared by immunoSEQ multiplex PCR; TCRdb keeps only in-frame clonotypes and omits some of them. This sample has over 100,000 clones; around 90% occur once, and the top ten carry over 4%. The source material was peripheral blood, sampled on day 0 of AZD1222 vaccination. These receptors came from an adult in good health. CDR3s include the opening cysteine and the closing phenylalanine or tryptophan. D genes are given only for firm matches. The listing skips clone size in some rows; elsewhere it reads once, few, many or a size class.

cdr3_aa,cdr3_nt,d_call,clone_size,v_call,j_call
CASSSADSRSPLHF,TGCGCCAGCAGCTCGGCCGACTCGAGATCACCCCTCCACTTT,.,.,TRBV5-1,TRBJ1-6
CASSFGTDDEQYF,TGCGCCAGCAGCTTTGGGACAGATGACGAGCAGTACTTC,TRBD1,.,TRBV5-1,TRBJ2-7
CASSDTPGTTNEQFF,TGTGCCAGCAGCGATACGCCCGGGACCACTAATGAGCAGTTCTTC,.,.,TRBV7-3,TRBJ2-1
CASSLVSGGSNYGYTF,TGCGCCAGCAGCTTGGTATCCGGGGGCAGTAACTATGGCTACACCTTC,.,.,TRBV5-1,TRBJ1-2
CASSVGPLKQFF,TGTGCCAGCAGTGTAGGGCCGCTGAAACAGTTCTTC,.,few,TRBV2,TRBJ2-1
CASSHSSHRTDTQYF,TGCGCCAGCAGCCATTCTAGCCATCGCACAGATACGCAGTATTTT,.,.,TRBV4-3,TRBJ2-3
CASSVGGGGRNEQFF,TGTGCCAGCAGCGTCGGCGGGGGGGGTCGTAATGAGCAGTTCTTC,TRBD2,once,TRBV9,TRBJ2-1
CAWTLNEKLFF,TGTGCCTGGACTCTTAATGAAAAACTGTTTTTT,.,.,TRBV30,TRBJ1-4
CATSRPGGENTDTQYF,TGTGCCACCAGTCGTCCCGGAGGGGAAAACACAGATACGCAGTATTTT,.,.,TRBV24-1,TRBJ2-3
CATSDGGGVGQPQHF,TGTGCCACCAGTGACGGCGGGGGGGTCGGACAGCCCCAGCATTTT,.,.,TRBV24-1,TRBJ1-5
CASSFSPGQGKSWSYGYTF,TGTGCCAGCAGTTTCTCTCCGGGACAGGGAAAGTCGTGGAGCTATGGCTACACCTTC,TRBD1,.,TRBV27,TRBJ1-2
CASSEGAPDEQYF,TGTGCCAGCAGTGAGGGTGCTCCGGACGAGCAGTACTTC,.,.,TRBV2,TRBJ2-7
CAWSVGAGPRQHF,TGTGCCTGGAGTGTAGGAGCAGGGCCGCGCCAGCATTTT,.,once,TRBV30,TRBJ1-5
CASSEGQETQYF,TGTGCCAGCAGTGAGGGGCAAGAGACCCAGTACTTC,.,.,TRBV7-9,TRBJ2-5
CASSQARGGGRGQETQYF,TGCGCCAGCAGCCAAGCCCGTGGAGGGGGCAGGGGGCAAGAGACCCAGTACTTC,.,.,TRBV4-3,TRBJ2-5
CASSLDGYGNQPQHF,TGTGCCAGCAGCTTAGACGGGTATGGCAATCAGCCCCAGCATTTT,.,.,TRBV7-3,TRBJ1-5
CASSVLQDRHTDTQYF,TGTGCCAGCAGCGTTCTCCAGGACAGACACACAGATACGCAGTATTTT,.,.,TRBV9,TRBJ2-3
CASSQEGPSSNTEAFF,TGCGCCAGCAGCCAAGAAGGGCCCAGTAGTAACACTGAAGCTTTCTTT,.,.,TRBV4-1,TRBJ1-1
CAISEGGNQPQHF,TGTGCCATCAGTGAGGGGGGCAATCAGCCCCAGCATTTT,.,.,TRBV10-3,TRBJ1-5
CASNLGQRNQPQHF,TGTGCCAGCAATTTAGGACAACGCAATCAGCCCCAGCATTTT,.,.,TRBV27,TRBJ1-5
CASVDRAFFDQPQHF,TGTGCCAGCGTCGACAGGGCCTTTTTCGATCAGCCCCAGCATTTT,TRBD1,.,TRBV6-5,TRBJ1-5
CASGNNRAHEQYF,TGCGCCAGCGGCAACAACAGGGCTCACGAGCAGTACTTC,.,.,TRBV5-1,TRBJ2-7
CASSQVQGIYGYTF,TGTGCCAGCAGCCAAGTTCAGGGGATTTATGGCTACACCTTC,.,.,TRBV3-1/TRBV3-2,TRBJ1-2
CASSQDQGLASDTQYF,TGTGCCAGCAGCCAAGACCAGGGACTAGCGTCAGATACGCAGTATTTT,TRBD2,.,TRBV4-2,TRBJ2-3
CASSEGGTSSSADHEQYF,TGTGCCAGCAGTGAAGGGGGGACTAGCAGCTCCGCGGACCACGAGCAGTACTTC,TRBD2,.,TRBV2,TRBJ2-7
CASSPSPSGAGGSPLHF,TGTGCCAGCAGCCCTAGCCCCTCCGGGGCCGGGGGGTCACCCCTCCACTTT,.,.,TRBV6-2/TRBV6-3,TRBJ1-6
CASSQGWTEAFF,TGTGCCAGCAGTCAGGGGTGGACTGAAGCTTTCTTT,.,.,TRBV7-9,TRBJ1-1
CASSQEIRLEQETQYF,TGTGCCAGCAGCCAAGAGATCAGACTGGAGCAAGAGACCCAGTACTTC,.,.,TRBV3-1/TRBV3-2,TRBJ2-5
CASSLEGSPLHF,TGTGCCAGCAGCTTAGAGGGTTCACCCCTCCACTTT,.,.,TRBV11-2,TRBJ1-6
CASRTLVAGVHGGSYNEQFF,TGTGCCAGCAGAACCCTGGTAGCGGGGGTGCATGGTGGCTCCTACAATGAGCAGTTCTTC,TRBD2,.,TRBV28,TRBJ2-1
CASSLTGLISYEQYF,TGTGCCAGCAGTTTGACAGGGTTGATCTCCTACGAGCAGTACTTC,TRBD1,.,TRBV27,TRBJ2-7
CATVSGGNYGYTF,TGTGCCACCGTCTCAGGGGGTAACTATGGCTACACCTTC,TRBD1,few,TRBV6-5,TRBJ1-2
CAWSPAYNEQFF,TGTGCCTGGAGTCCCGCCTACAATGAGCAGTTCTTC,.,once,TRBV30,TRBJ2-1
CASSLTGRGFAETQYF,TGTGCCAGCAGCTTGACGGGCAGGGGGTTTGCAGAGACCCAGTACTTC,TRBD1,once,TRBV5-4,TRBJ2-5
CASSLVGGSSYEQYF,TGCGCCAGCAGCTTGGTTGGGGGGAGCTCCTACGAGCAGTACTTC,.,once,TRBV5-1,TRBJ2-7
CASSLAPGTGAYEQYF,TGTGCCAGCAGTTTGGCCCCCGGGACAGGCGCCTACGAGCAGTACTTC,TRBD1,once,TRBV28,TRBJ2-7
CASSPPGAAYKLFF,TGTGCCAGCAGCCCCCCGGGGGCCGCCTATAAACTGTTTTTT,.,.,TRBV13,TRBJ1-4
CSASPSGGPEQYF,TGCAGTGCTAGTCCGTCCGGCGGTCCCGAGCAGTACTTC,.,.,TRBV20-1,TRBJ2-7
CASAREMLNTEAFF,TGTGCCAGTGCTAGGGAAATGCTGAACACTGAAGCTTTCTTT,.,.,TRBV19,TRBJ1-1
CATSRDVISNYGYTF,TGTGCCACCAGCAGAGATGTCATTTCTAACTATGGCTACACCTTC,.,.,TRBV15,TRBJ1-2
CATSPRGRGSGYTF,TGTGCCACCTCCCCCCGGGGGCGCGGTTCTGGCTACACCTTC,.,.,TRBV6-5,TRBJ1-2
CASSLITGGSETQYF,TGTGCCAGCAGCTTAATAACAGGGGGCTCGGAGACCCAGTACTTC,TRBD1,.,TRBV7-2,TRBJ2-5